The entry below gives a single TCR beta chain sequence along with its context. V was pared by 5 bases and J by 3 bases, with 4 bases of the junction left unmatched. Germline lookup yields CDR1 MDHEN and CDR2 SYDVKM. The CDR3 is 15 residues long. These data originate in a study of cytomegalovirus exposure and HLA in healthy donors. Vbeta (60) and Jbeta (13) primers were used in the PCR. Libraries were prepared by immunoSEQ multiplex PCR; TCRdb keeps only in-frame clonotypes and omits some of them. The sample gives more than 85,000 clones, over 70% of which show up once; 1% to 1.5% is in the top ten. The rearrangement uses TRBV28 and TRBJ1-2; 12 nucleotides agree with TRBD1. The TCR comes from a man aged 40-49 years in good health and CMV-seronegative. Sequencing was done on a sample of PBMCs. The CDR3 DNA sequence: TGTGCCAGCAGTGAGGGACAGGGGGCGTACTATGGCTACACCTTC. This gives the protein CASSEGQGAYYGYTF.